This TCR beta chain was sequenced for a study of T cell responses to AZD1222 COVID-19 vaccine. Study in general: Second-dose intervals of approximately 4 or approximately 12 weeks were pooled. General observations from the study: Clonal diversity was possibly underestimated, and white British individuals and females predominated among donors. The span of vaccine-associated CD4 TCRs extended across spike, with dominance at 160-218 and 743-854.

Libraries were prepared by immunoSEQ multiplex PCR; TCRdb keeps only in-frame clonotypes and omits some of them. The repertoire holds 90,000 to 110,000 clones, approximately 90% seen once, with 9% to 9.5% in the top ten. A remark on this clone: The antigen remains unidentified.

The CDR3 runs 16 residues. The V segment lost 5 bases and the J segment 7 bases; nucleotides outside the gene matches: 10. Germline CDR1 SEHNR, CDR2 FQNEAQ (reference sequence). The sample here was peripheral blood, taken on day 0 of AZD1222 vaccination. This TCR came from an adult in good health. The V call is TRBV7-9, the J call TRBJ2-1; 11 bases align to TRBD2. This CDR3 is CASSGSLAGGPNEQFF. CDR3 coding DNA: TGTGCCAGCAGCGGCAGTCTAGCGGGAGGCCCGAATGAGCAGTTCTTC.